This T cell receptor (beta chain) emerged from a study of blood T cell repertoires in COVID-19. Participant age was about 18 to 89 years, and participants resided in about two dozen US areas. Clinical history reported by participants formed the basis on which cohorts were assigned. Some clones are missing from TCRdb's copy, which holds only in-frame ones; the method was immunoSEQ multiplex PCR. The data show a few hundred thousand clones, with around 91% seen just once and 3.5% to 4.5% held by the top ten. From germline, CDR1 is MNHEY and CDR2 SMNVEV (reference sequence). The V gene lost 6 bases and the J gene lost 5 bases, with 13 bases spanning the gap. This CDR3 is 13 amino acids long.

The sequenced sample was PBMCs or T cells enriched from blood (not recorded which). This TCR was recovered from a woman under 30 with acute COVID-19. This chain connects TRBV27 to TRBJ1-1, with D perhaps matching TRBD1 (6 bases). CDR3 sequence reads: CASSWGGGTEAFF. CDR3 nucleotides: TGTGCCAGCAGCTGGGGAGGGGGGACTGAAGCTTTCTTT.